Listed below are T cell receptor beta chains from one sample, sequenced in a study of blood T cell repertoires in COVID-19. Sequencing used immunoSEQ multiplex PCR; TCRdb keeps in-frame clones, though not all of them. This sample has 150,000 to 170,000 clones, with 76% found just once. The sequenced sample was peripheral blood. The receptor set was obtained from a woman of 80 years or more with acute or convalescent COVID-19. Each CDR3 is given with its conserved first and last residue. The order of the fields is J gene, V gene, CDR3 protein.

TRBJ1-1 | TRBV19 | CASNDGRDRTLGTEAFF
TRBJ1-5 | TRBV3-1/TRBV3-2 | CASRGRGDQPQHF
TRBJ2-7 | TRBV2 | CASRGDRLHEQYF
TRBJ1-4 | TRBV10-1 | CASGMTGEKLFF
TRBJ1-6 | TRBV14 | CASSQDPGAPLHF
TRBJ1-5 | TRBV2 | CASSAGLLRTQHF
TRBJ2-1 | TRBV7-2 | CASSLGTSAYNEQFF
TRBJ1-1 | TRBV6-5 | CASSVGGAANTEAFF
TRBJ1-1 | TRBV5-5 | CASSLRGGTEAFF
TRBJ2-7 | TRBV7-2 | CASSWEGADYEQYF
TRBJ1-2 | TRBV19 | CASKPPGQDYGYTF
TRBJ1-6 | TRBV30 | CAWSSGGGNSPLHF
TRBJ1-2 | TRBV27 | CASSRDRESIDGYTF
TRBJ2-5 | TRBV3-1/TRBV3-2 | CASSPRGETQYF
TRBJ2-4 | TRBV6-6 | CASSYLAKNIQYF
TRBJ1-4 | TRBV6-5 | CASRHDRGYEKLFF
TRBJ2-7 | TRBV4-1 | CASSQDPAGPYEQYF